The rows below give T cell receptor beta chains drawn from one sample of a study of cytomegalovirus exposure and HLA in healthy donors. Libraries were prepared by immunoSEQ multiplex PCR; TCRdb keeps only in-frame clonotypes and omits some of them. The sample includes about 180,000 clones, around 80% seen only once; the top ten take more than 1.1%. The sample was PBMCs. These TCRs come from a girl aged 5-17 years in good health and CMV-seropositive. Both conserved end residues are part of each CDR3. D genes are given only for firm matches. Where a row states a size, it is once, few, many or the class of an expanded clone; other rows omit it.

cdr3_nt cdr3_aa clone_size j_call d_call v_call
TGCAGCGTTGGGGGCGGCTACACCTTC CSVGGGYTF . TRBJ1-2 . TRBV29-1
TGTGCCAGCTCGGTTCGAGGGGGCTCCCCGAATCAGCCCCAGCATTTT CASSVRGGSPNQPQHF . TRBJ1-5 TRBD1 TRBV18
TGTGCCAGCAGCCCGGGACAGGGCATCAATGAGCAGTTCTTC CASSPGQGINEQFF . TRBJ2-1 TRBD1 TRBV27
TGTGCCATCAGGGACAGGGAAGAGACCCAGTACTTC CAIRDREETQYF once TRBJ2-5 TRBD1 TRBV10-3
TGCGCTACCAGAGGGCCCGGCACAGATACGCAGTATTTT CATRGPGTDTQYF . TRBJ2-3 . TRBV4-3
TGCGCCAGCAGCTCCGGGACAGGGACTCAGCCCCAGCATTTT CASSSGTGTQPQHF . TRBJ1-5 TRBD1 TRBV5-1
TGTGCCAGCCTTGGGGGGTACGAGCAGTACTTC CASLGGYEQYF few TRBJ2-7 . TRBV2
TGCGCCAGCAGCCAAGATCTAGCGGGGGCTTACGAGCAGTACTTC CASSQDLAGAYEQYF . TRBJ2-7 TRBD2 TRBV4-1
TGTGCCAGCAGCCCCAGGGGGCAGTTGAACACTGAAGCTTTCTTT CASSPRGQLNTEAFF . TRBJ1-1 TRBD1 TRBV7-9
TGTGCCAGCAGTTACCCTGCGACGGGGCCCCAGCATTTT CASSYPATGPQHF . TRBJ1-5 . TRBV6-6
TGCGCCAGCAGCCAACTACCTACAGGGACCTCCTACGAGCAGTACTTC CASSQLPTGTSYEQYF . TRBJ2-7 . TRBV4-1
TGTGCCAGCAGCTTAGCAGGGGCCGAGCAGTACTTC CASSLAGAEQYF . TRBJ2-7 . TRBV7-9
TGCGCCAGCAGCGGGGGGGCGAGAGGAAACACCATATATTTT CASSGGARGNTIYF . TRBJ1-3 . TRBV5-1
TGTGCCAGCAGTCCGGGAGTACCGAACGAGCAGTACTTC CASSPGVPNEQYF few TRBJ2-7 . TRBV6-5
TGTGCCAGCAGTCGTGGGGGCTCTAACTATGGCTACACCTTC CASSRGGSNYGYTF . TRBJ1-2 . TRBV6-6
TGTGCCAGCAGTCACGACAGGGGGCTTTGGGAGCAGTACTTC CASSHDRGLWEQYF once TRBJ2-7 TRBD1 TRBV6-1
TGTGCCAGCAGCTGGCTATCCCGGGACTGGGGCAATGAGCAGTTCTTC CASSWLSRDWGNEQFF once TRBJ2-1 . TRBV5-6
TGTGCCAGCAGCTTCTGGACTAGCGGGAGTGGCGAGCAGTACTTC CASSFWTSGSGEQYF . TRBJ2-7 TRBD2 TRBV7-9
TGTGCCTGGAGTGTAAAAGGGGGAGGCTACACCTTC CAWSVKGGGYTF . TRBJ1-2 . TRBV30
TGTGCCAGCAGCCCCGGACAGGGCAGGAGGAACACTGAAGCTTTCTTT CASSPGQGRRNTEAFF . TRBJ1-1 TRBD1 TRBV11-2
TGTGCCAGCAGCTTACGAGGGTCTGGAGAGACCCAGTACTTC CASSLRGSGETQYF . TRBJ2-5 . TRBV7-9
TGTGCCAGCAGCTTAGTTCCCGGGGGGACAAGGCGGTCAGGCTACACCTTC CASSLVPGGTRRSGYTF . TRBJ1-2 . TRBV11-2